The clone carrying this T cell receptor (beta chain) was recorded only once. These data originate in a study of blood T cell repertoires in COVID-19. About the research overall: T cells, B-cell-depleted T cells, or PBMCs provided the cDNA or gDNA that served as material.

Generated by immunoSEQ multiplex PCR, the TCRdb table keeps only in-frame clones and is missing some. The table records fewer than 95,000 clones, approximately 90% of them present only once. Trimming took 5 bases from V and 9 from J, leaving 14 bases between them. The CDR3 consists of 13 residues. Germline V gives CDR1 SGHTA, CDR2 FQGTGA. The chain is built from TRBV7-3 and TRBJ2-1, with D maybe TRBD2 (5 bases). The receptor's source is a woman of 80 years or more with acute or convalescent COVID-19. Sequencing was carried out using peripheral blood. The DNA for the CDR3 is TGTGCCAGCAGCCGTGGTATAGCGACTGAGCAGTTCTTC. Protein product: CASSRGIATEQFF.